A single sample is the source of the 31 T cell receptor beta chains below, sequenced in a study of blood T cell repertoires in COVID-19. Libraries were prepared by immunoSEQ multiplex PCR; TCRdb keeps only in-frame clonotypes and omits some of them. The sample carries 250,000 to 300,000 clones, 89% recorded once. The sequenced sample was peripheral blood. The receptors shown here come from a woman in her thirties or forties who had recovered from COVID-19.

The gene calls are TRBV5-4 and TRBJ2-3; 10 positions match TRBD1. This CDR3 has 17 amino acids. The trim removed 3 bases at V and 2 bases at J, leaving 9 bases unmatched. CDR1 is SGHNT and CDR2 is YYREEE in the germline V gene (reference sequence). In nucleotides, the CDR3 is TGTGCCAGCAGCTCGCTGGACAGGGGGGCGCTCACAGATACGCAGTATTTT. This gives the protein CASSSLDRGALTDTQYF. Combining the CDR3 with reference TRBV5-4 and TRBJ2-3 gives the whole variable domain ETGVTQSPTHLIKTRGQQVTLRCSSQSGHNTVSWYQQALGQGPQFIFQYYREEENGRGNFPPRFSGLQFPNYSSELNVNALELDDSALYLCASSSLDRGALTDTQYFGPGTRLTVL.

The chain employs TRBV7-3 and TRBJ2-1, with D possibly matching TRBD1 (5 bases). V dropped 0 bases and J dropped 3 bases, with 9 bases sitting between them. The CDR3 covers 15 residues. Germline CDR1 SGHTA, CDR2 FQGTGA. The CDR3 protein is CASSLTAQGYNEQFF. The CDR3 DNA reads as TGTGCCAGCAGCTTAACGGCCCAGGGCTACAATGAGCAGTTCTTC.

V gene TRBV4-1 combines with J gene TRBJ2-1; 7 bases agree with TRBD2. This CDR3 has 15 amino acids. The ends lost 1 base at V and 9 bases at J; junction bases unmatched: 9. The germline gives CDR1 MGHRA, CDR2 YSYEKL. In DNA, the CDR3 is TGCGCCAGCAGCCAAGTACCGTCCAGGACTAGTGAGCAGTTCTTC. This codes for CASSQVPSRTSEQFF.

The V call is TRBV20-1, the J call TRBJ2-3; TRBD2 aligns across 9 bases. Germline CDR1 DFQATT, CDR2 SNEGSKA (reference sequence). V was pared by 3 bases and J by 0 bases, with 4 bases of the junction left unmatched. The CDR3 covers 15 residues. The CDR3 bases are TGCAGTGCTAGTTTCCTAGCGGGGAGCACAGATACGCAGTATTTT. This codes for CSASFLAGSTDTQYF.

This sequence joins TRBV10-3 and TRBJ2-7; 8 bases are a match to TRBD1. Germline loops: CDR1 ENHRY, CDR2 SYGVKD. V lost 10 bases to trimming and J lost 7 bases; unmatched junction nucleotides: 12. This CDR3 is 13 amino acids long. The CDR3 nucleotides are TGTGCCACCCAGGGTCAGGGGGCCGGGGAGCAGTACGTC. It encodes CATQGQGAGEQYV.

The CDR3 spells CASRDTSNEKLFF. In DNA, the CDR3 is TGCGCCAGCAGGGACACCTCGAATGAAAAACTGTTTTTT. The V call is TRBV10-1, the J call TRBJ1-4, with D possibly TRBD1 on 5 matching bases. The CDR3 length is 13 residues. Trimming took 6 bases from V and 5 from J, leaving 10 bases between them. Looked up from germline, CDR1 is WNHNN and CDR2 is SYGVQD (reference sequence).

The rearrangement uses TRBV5-6 and TRBJ2-7, with 14 nucleotides matching TRBD2. Germline trimming cut 4 bases from V and 0 bases from J; bases unmatched to any gene: 9. This CDR3 region has 18 residues. Germline assignment: CDR1 SGHDT and CDR2 YYEEEE. The CDR3 DNA reads as TGTGCCAGCAGCGCCGAGATTGGGACTAGCGGGGGCTCCTACGAGCAGTACTTC. This codes for CASSAEIGTSGGSYEQYF.

The chain uses TRBV5-4 and TRBJ2-3; TRBD2 matches 12 bases. Germline assignment: CDR1 SGHNT and CDR2 YYREEE (reference sequence). The CDR3 runs 15 residues. With 4 bases clipped from V and 6 bases from J, the junction kept 6 bases outside the gene matches. The CDR3 spells CASSTLAGGQDTQYF. The CDR3 DNA is TGTGCCAGCAGCACCCTAGCGGGGGGGCAGGATACGCAGTATTTT.

The CDR3: CSASFQGARNGYTF. In nucleotides, the CDR3 is TGCAGTGCTAGTTTCCAGGGGGCGCGGAATGGCTACACCTTC. The chain links TRBV20-1 to TRBJ1-2, with 8 bases that match TRBD1. Germline assignment: CDR1 DFQATT and CDR2 SNEGSKA (reference sequence). Trimming at V came to 3 bases and at J to 6 bases, leaving 9 bases not matched to a gene. The CDR3 totals 14 residues.

The J gene is TRBJ2-6, the V gene TRBV19; no firm D call. Trimming took off 3 bases at V and 3 bases at J, with 3 bases between the two ends. The germline gives CDR1 LNHDA, CDR2 SQIVND (reference sequence). CDR3 length: 13 residues. CDR3 protein: CASSIFGANVLTF. The DNA of the CDR3 is TGTGCCAGTAGTATCTTTGGGGCCAACGTCCTGACTTTC.

The genes are TRBV24-1 and TRBJ2-7, with D tentatively TRBD1 (6 bases). Looked up from germline, CDR1 is KGHDR and CDR2 is SFDVKD. The CDR3 runs to 15 residues. V was trimmed by 0 bases and J by 3 bases, leaving 11 bases between them. CDR3 sequence: CATSDLEQGDYEQYV. DNA for the CDR3: TGTGCCACCAGTGATTTGGAACAGGGAGACTACGAGCAGTACGTC.

This chain connects TRBV11-3 to TRBJ1-5; D unresolved. Germline assignment: CDR1 SGHNT and CDR2 YENEEA. V dropped 2 bases and J dropped 6 bases, with 8 bases sitting between them. The CDR3 runs 13 residues. For the CDR3, the DNA is TGTGCCAGCAGCTTAACCGCGAGTCAGCCCCAGCATTTT. Encoded protein: CASSLTASQPQHF.

This chain uses TRBV3-1 (or the pseudogene TRBV3-2) with TRBJ1-2; D uncertain. This CDR3 contains 13 residues. CDR1 and CDR2 from the germline V gene are LGHDT and YNNKEL (reference sequence). The V end was cut by 2 bases, the J end by 4 bases, with 8 bases between. The chain's CDR3 is CASSQNSAYGYTF. The CDR3 coding sequence is TGTGCCAGCAGCCAAAACAGTGCCTATGGCTACACCTTC.

J is TRBJ1-3 and V is TRBV7-9; D is possibly TRBD1 (6 bases). Trimming took off 4 bases at V and 0 bases at J, with 10 bases between the two ends. CDR3 length: 15 amino acids. The germline V gene encodes CDR1 SEHNR and CDR2 FQNEAQ (reference sequence). The CDR3 protein is CASSSRDNSGNTIYF. The CDR3 DNA reads TGTGCCAGCAGCTCCCGGGACAACTCTGGAAACACCATATATTTT.

Points on this clone: The junction departs from germline at one end; a sequencing error may be responsible. V is TRBV5-1 and J is TRBJ1-1; D is perhaps TRBD1 (5 bases). The CDR3 covers 13 residues. Germline V CDR1 and CDR2: SGHRS, YFSETQ. The CDR3 reads CASSMRYRDPGVF. The CDR3 region has the DNA TGCGCCAGCAGCATGCGATATCGGGACCCGGGAGTCTTT.

The genes are TRBV7-9 and TRBJ2-5; D remains ambiguous. Trimming left V 2 bases short and J 1 base short, with 8 bases between. The length of the CDR3 is 14 residues. Germline V lookup: CDR1 SEHNR, CDR2 FQNEAQ (reference sequence). CDR3 in DNA: TGTGCCAGCAGCTTACGTCAGATCCAAGAGACCCAGTACTTC. This sequence encodes CASSLRQIQETQYF.

This clone appeared a single time. The V call is TRBV28, the J call TRBJ2-7; D perhaps matches TRBD1 (6 bases). CDR1 and CDR2 (germline): MDHEN, SYDVKM. The CDR3 is made up of 16 amino acids. Trimming pared 1 base from V and 3 bases from J, leaving 16 bases between. This CDR3 is CASSLSDRPRGYEQYF. The CDR3 nucleotides are TGTGCCAGCAGTTTATCGGACAGACCTAGGGGCTACGAGCAGTACTTC.

V usage is TRBV5-1 and J usage is TRBJ1-6; D not certain. The germline gives CDR1 SGHRS, CDR2 YFSETQ. The CDR3 runs 15 residues. The ends were cut back, 2 bases at V and 0 bases at J, with 6 bases in the middle. CDR3: CASSFADSYNSPLHF. CDR3 coding DNA: TGCGCCAGCAGCTTCGCGGACTCCTATAATTCACCCCTCCACTTT.

The chain joins TRBV5-1 to TRBJ2-5; maybe TRBD1 (6 bases). The CDR3 has 13 residues. Per germline, CDR1 SGHRS and CDR2 YFSETQ. Trimming removed 6 bases from V and 5 bases from J, with 14 bases in between. The DNA for the CDR3 is TGCGCCAGCACGTTACCAGGGGTCGAGACCCAGTACTTC. Translating it yields CASTLPGVETQYF. Drawing the rest from reference TRBV5-1 and TRBJ2-5, the complete variable domain is KAGVTQTPRYLIKTRGQQVTLSCSPISGHRSVSWYQQTPGQGLQFLFEYFSETQRNKGNFPGRFSGRQFSNSRSEMNVSTLELGDSALYLCASTLPGVETQYFGPGTRLLVL.

This chain connects TRBV9 to TRBJ2-1, with TRBD2 matching 10 bases. V trimming: 3 bases; J trimming: 6 bases; junction bases outside the gene matches: 12. The length of the CDR3 is 17 residues. Germline-derived CDR1 and CDR2 are SGDLS and YYNGEE. The CDR3 DNA sequence: TGTGCCAGCAGCGCCTCACGTGGGTCTAGCGGGGGCAATGAGCAGTTCTTC. It encodes CASSASRGSSGGNEQFF.

The chain combines TRBV7-9 with TRBJ1-2, with D tentatively TRBD1 (5 bases). The CDR3 totals 13 residues. The V end lost 5 bases, the J end lost 4 bases, and 11 bases lay between the germline ends. Germline lookup yields CDR1 SEHNR and CDR2 FQNEAQ (reference sequence). This CDR3 reads CASSPGQFYGYTF. The CDR3 region has the DNA TGTGCCAGCAGCCCTGGACAATTCTATGGCTACACCTTC.

The V and J genes are TRBV5-4 and TRBJ1-1; 9 bases agree with TRBD1. J lost 0 bases, V lost 0 bases, and 12 bases had no gene match. CDR1 and CDR2 (germline): SGHNT, YYREEE (reference sequence). The CDR3 is 19 residues long. DNA for the CDR3: TGTGCCAGCAGCTTGGGCCTTAGGGGACAGGGAGGGATGAACACTGAAGCTTTCTTT. Translated: CASSLGLRGQGGMNTEAFF.

This sequence joins TRBV21-1 and TRBJ1-2; the D call in the table, TRBD1, was not verified against the DNA. TRBV21-1 is a pseudogene locus. CDR3 length: 18 residues. Here the CDR3 DNA reads TGTGCCAGCAGCAATCGAAACCCGGGACAGGGCCTTAACTATGGCTACACCTTC. Translation gives CASSNRNPGQGLNYGYTF.

The V gene is TRBV6-2 or TRBV6-3, the J gene TRBJ2-1, with 11 nucleotides matching TRBD2. CDR3 length: 15 amino acids. In germline, CDR1 is MNHEY, CDR2 SVGEGT. The J segment lost 7 bases and the V segment lost 7 bases, leaving 9 bases of the junction unmatched. CDR3 in DNA: TGTGCCAGCACCCCCGGGACTAGCGGACGGAATGAGCAGTTCTTC. Its translation is CASTPGTSGRNEQFF.

V is TRBV5-1 and J is TRBJ2-7; TRBD2 matches 11 bases. CDR3 size: 15 residues. J gave up 2 bases and V 1 base, and 2 bases lay outside the gene matches. The germline gives CDR1 SGHRS, CDR2 YFSETQ. The CDR3 sequence is CASSLNSGRAYEQYV. The CDR3 DNA follows: TGCGCCAGCAGCTTGAATAGCGGGAGGGCCTACGAGCAGTACGTC.

The rearrangement uses TRBV5-1 and TRBJ2-7; perhaps TRBD2 as D (6 bases). This CDR3 has 16 residues. The V gene lost 3 bases and the J gene lost 1 base, with 17 bases spanning the gap. The germline V gene encodes CDR1 SGHRS and CDR2 YFSETQ. CDR3 residues: CASSSEGLGVSYEQYF. CDR3 DNA sequence: TGCGCCAGCAGCTCGGAGGGGCTAGGGGTTTCCTACGAGCAGTACTTC.

The V and J genes are TRBV18 and TRBJ2-3; 11 bases line up with TRBD1. CDR1 and CDR2 (germline): KGHSH, LQKENI. J gave up 4 bases and V 3 bases, and 9 bases lay outside the gene matches. The length of the CDR3 is 17 residues. CDR3 DNA: TGTGCCAGCTCACCCCGGACAGGGGGCCTGTTGGCAGATACGCAGTATTTT. Translated: CASSPRTGGLLADTQYF.

This chain joins TRBV10-2 and TRBJ2-1; 8 bases align to TRBD2. The CDR3 is 17 residues long. CDR1 is WSHSY, CDR2 SAAADI, per germline. Trimming took 0 bases from V and 8 from J; bases not matched to a gene: 12. The CDR3 DNA reads as TGCGCCAGCAGTGAGTCGTCTAGCGGGTTTTTTGGGGATGAGCAGTTCTTC. It is translated as CASSESSSGFFGDEQFF.

This chain uses TRBV9 with TRBJ1-6; D is undetermined. The CDR3 runs to 13 residues. Germline V gene data show CDR1 as SGDLS and CDR2 as YYNGEE. With 3 bases removed from V and 8 bases from J, the gap between germline ends came to 9 bases. This chain's CDR3 is CASSEMSDSPLHF. In nucleotides, the CDR3 is TGTGCCAGCAGCGAAATGTCGGATTCACCCCTCCACTTT.

The chain is built from TRBV6-6 and TRBJ2-1; D is uncertain. This CDR3 comprises 10 residues. The V end lost 6 bases, the J end lost 8 bases, and 5 bases lay between the germline ends. Per the germline V gene, CDR1 is MNHNY and CDR2 is SVGAGI (reference sequence). The CDR3 is CASRGDEQFF. The DNA of the CDR3 is TGTGCCAGCAGGGGCGATGAGCAGTTCTTC.

This chain joins TRBV5-4 and TRBJ2-5; TRBD2 matches at 13 bases. This CDR3 spans 15 amino acids. Trimming at V came to 4 bases and at J to 4 bases, leaving 4 bases not matched to a gene. Germline assignment: CDR1 SGHNT and CDR2 YYREEE (reference sequence). In DNA, the CDR3 is TGTGCCAGCAGCATGGGACTAGCGGGAAGAGAGACCCAGTACTTC. It yields the protein CASSMGLAGRETQYF.